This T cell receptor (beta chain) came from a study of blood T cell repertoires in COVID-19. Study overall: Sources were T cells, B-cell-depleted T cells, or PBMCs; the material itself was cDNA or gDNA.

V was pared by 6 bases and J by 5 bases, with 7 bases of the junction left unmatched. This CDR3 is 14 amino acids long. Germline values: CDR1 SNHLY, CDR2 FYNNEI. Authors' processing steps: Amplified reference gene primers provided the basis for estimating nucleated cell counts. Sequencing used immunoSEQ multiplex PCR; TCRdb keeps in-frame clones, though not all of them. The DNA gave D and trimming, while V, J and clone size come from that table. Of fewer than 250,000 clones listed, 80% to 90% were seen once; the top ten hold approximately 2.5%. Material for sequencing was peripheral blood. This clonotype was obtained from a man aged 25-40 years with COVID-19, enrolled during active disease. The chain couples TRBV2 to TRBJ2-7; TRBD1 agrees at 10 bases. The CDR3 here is CASSAGQGVNEQYF. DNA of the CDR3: TGTGCCAGCAGCGCTGGACAGGGGGTTAACGAGCAGTACTTC.